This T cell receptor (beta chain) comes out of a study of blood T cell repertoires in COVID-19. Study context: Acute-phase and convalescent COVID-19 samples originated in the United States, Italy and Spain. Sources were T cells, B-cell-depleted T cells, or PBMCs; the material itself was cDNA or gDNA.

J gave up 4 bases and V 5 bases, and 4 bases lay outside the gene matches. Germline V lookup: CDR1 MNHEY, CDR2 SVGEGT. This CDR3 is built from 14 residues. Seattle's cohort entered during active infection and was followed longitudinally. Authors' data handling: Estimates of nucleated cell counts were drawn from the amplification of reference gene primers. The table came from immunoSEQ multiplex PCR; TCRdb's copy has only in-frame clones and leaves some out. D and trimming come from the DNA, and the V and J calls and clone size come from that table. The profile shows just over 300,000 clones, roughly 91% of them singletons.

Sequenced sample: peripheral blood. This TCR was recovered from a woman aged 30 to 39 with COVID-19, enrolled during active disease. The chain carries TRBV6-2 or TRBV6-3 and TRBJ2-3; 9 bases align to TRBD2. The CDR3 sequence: CASSIAGESDTQYF. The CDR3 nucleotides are TGTGCCAGCAGTATAGCGGGGGAATCAGATACGCAGTATTTT.